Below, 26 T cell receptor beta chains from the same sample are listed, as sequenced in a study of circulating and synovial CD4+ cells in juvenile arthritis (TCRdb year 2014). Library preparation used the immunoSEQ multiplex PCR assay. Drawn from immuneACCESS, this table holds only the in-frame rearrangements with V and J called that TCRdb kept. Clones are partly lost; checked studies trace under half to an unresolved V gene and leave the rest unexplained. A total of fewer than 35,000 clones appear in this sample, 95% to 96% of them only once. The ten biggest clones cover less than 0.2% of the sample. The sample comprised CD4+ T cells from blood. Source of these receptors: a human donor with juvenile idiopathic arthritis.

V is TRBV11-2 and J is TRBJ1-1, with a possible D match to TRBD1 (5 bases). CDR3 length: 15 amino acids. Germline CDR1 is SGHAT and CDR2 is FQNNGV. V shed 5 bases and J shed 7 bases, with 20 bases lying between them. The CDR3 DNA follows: TGTGCCAGCAGCCGCCCGGCAGGGAAGATCCATGAAGCTTTCTTT. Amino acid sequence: CASSRPAGKIHEAFF.

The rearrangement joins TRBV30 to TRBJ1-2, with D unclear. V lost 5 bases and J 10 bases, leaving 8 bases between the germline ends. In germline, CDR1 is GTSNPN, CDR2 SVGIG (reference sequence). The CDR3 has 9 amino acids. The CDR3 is CAWGPLYTF. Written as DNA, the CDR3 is TGTGCCTGGGGGCCCCTCTACACCTTC. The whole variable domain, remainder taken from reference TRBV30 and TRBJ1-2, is SQTIHQWPATLVQPVGSPLSLECTVEGTSNPNLYWYRQAAGRGLQLLFYSVGIGQISSEVPQNLSASRPQDRQFILSSKKLLLSDSGFYLCAWGPLYTFGSGTRLTVV.

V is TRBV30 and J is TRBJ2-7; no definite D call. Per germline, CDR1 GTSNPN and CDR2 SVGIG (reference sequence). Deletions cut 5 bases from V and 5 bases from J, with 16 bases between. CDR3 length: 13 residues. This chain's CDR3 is CAWQFSPGDEQYF. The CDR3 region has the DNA TGTGCCTGGCAGTTTAGCCCCGGCGACGAGCAGTACTTC.

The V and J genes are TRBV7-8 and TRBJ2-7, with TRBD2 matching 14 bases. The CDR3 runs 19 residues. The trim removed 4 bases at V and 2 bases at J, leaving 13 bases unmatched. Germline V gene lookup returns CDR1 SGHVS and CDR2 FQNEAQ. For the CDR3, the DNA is TGTGCCAGCAGCTGGACCGGGACTAGCGGGGGCGTACGGGCCTACGAGCAGTACTTC. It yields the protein CASSWTGTSGGVRAYEQYF.

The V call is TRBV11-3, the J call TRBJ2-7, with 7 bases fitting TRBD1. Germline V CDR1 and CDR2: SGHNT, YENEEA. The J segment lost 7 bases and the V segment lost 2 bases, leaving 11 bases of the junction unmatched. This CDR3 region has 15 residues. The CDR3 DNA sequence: TGTGCCAGCAGCTTAACGGGAACAGGGGTCGGGGAGCAGTACTTC. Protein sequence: CASSLTGTGVGEQYF.

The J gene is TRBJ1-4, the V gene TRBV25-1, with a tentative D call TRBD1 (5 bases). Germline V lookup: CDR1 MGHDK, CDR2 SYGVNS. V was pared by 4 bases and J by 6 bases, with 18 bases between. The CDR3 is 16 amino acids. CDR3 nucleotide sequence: TGTGCCAGCAGTGCCTCCGGGGCGGGGCGACATGAAAAACTGTTTTTT. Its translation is CASSASGAGRHEKLFF.

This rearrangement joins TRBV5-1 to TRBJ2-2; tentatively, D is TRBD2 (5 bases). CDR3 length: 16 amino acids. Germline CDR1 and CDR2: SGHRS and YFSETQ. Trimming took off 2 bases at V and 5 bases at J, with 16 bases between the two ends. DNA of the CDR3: TGCGCCAGCAGCTTAGGAGGTATAACGGGAACCGGGGAGCTGTTTTTT. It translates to CASSLGGITGTGELFF.

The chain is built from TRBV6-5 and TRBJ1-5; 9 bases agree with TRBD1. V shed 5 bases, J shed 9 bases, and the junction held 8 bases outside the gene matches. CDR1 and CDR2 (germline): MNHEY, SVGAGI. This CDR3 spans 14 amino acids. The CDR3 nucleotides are TGTGCCAGCAGTAGGGGACAGGGAGGGGGGCCCCAGCATTTT. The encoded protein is CASSRGQGGGPQHF.

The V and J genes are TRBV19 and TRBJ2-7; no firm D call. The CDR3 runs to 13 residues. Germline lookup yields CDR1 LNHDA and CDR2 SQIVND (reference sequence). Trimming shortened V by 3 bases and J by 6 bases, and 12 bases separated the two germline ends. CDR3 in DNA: TGTGCCAGTAGTATCCCAGGCATAGGCGAGCAGTACTTC. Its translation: CASSIPGIGEQYF.

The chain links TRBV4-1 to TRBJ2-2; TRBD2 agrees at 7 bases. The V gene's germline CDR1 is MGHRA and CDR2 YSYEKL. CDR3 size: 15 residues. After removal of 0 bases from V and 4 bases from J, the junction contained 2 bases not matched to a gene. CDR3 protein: CASSQEGRVTGELFF. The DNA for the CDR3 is TGCGCCAGCAGCCAAGAGGGGAGGGTCACCGGGGAGCTGTTTTTT.

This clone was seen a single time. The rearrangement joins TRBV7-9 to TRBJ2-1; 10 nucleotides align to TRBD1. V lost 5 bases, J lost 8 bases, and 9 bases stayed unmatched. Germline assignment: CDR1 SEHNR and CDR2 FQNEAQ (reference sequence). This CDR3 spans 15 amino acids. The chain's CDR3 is CASSNRDRGNDEQFF. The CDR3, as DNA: TGTGCCAGCAGCAACCGGGACAGGGGTAACGATGAGCAGTTCTTC.

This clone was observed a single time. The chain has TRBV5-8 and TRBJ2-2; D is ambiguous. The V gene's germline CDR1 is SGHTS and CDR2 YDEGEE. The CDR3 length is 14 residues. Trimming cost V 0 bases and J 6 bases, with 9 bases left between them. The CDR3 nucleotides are TGTGCCAGCAGCTTGGTGGCCTTGTCCGGGGAGCTGTTTTTT. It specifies CASSLVALSGELFF.

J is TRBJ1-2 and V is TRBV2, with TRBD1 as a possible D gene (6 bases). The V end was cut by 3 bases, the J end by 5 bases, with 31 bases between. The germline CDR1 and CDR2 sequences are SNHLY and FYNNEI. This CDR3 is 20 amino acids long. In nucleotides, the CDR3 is TGTGCCAGCAGTGAGATCCACCGAGACAGCGTACAGGGTACCCGTTATGGCTACACCTTC. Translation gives CASSEIHRDSVQGTRYGYTF.

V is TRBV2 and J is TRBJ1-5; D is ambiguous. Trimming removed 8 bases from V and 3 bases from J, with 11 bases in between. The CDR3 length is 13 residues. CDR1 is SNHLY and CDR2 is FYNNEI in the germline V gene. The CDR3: CASALMYNQPQHF. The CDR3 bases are TGTGCCAGCGCGTTGATGTACAATCAGCCCCAGCATTTT.

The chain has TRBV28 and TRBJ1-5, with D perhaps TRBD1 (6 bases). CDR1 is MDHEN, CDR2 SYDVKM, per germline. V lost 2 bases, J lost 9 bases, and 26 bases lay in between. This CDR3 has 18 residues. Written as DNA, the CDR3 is TGTGCCAGCAGTTTACCCCACATCGGGACACCTCATAGGAGGCCCCAGCATTTT. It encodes CASSLPHIGTPHRRPQHF.

CDR3 coding DNA: TGTGCCAGCAGCGCGGGGACAGGGGGTAGCAATCAGCCCCAGCATTTT. Protein sequence: CASSAGTGGSNQPQHF. J is TRBJ1-5 and V is TRBV9; TRBD1 agrees at 11 bases. CDR3 length: 16 amino acids. Germline CDR1 reads SGDLS; CDR2 reads YYNGEE. J was trimmed by 0 bases and V by 3 bases; bases with no gene match: 2.

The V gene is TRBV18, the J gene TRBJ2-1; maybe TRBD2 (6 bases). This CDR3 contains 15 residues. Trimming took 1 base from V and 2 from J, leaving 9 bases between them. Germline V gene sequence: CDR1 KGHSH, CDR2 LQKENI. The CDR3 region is CASSPLAATYNEQFF. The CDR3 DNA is TGTGCCAGCTCACCACTAGCGGCGACCTACAATGAGCAGTTCTTC.

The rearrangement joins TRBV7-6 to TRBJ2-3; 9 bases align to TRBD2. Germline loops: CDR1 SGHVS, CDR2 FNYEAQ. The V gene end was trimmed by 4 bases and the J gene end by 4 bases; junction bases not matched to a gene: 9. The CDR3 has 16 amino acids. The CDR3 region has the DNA TGTGCCAGCAGCTACCTAGGGAGCGGGGGGCCAGATACGCAGTATTTT. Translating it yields CASSYLGSGGPDTQYF.

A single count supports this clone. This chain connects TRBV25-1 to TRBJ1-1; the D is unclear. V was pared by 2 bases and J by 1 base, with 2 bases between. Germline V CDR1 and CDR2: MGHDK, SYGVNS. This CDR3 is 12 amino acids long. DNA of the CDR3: TGTGCCAGCAGTGAACAGAACACTGAAGCTTTCTTT. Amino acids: CASSEQNTEAFF. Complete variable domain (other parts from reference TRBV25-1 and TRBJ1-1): EADIYQTPRYLVIGTGKKITLECSQTMGHDKMYWYQQDPGMELHLIHYSYGVNSTEKGDLSSESTVSRIRTEHFPLTLESARPSHTSQYLCASSEQNTEAFFGQGTRLTVV.

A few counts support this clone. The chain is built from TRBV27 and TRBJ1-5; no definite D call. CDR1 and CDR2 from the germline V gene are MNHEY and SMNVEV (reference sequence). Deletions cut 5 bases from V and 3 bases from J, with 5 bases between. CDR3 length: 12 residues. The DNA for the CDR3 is TGTGCCAGCAGTCCAAACAATCAGCCCCAGCATTTT. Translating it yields CASSPNNQPQHF.

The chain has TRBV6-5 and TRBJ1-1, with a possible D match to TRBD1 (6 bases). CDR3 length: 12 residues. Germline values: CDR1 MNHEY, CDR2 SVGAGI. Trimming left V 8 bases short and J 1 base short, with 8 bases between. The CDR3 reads CASYRANTEAFF. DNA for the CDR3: TGTGCCAGCTACAGGGCGAACACTGAAGCTTTCTTT.

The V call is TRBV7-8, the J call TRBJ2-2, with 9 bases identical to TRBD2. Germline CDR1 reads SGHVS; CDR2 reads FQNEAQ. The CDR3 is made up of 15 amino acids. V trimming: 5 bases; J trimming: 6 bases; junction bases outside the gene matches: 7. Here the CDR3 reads CASSQLAGSSGELFF. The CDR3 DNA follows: TGTGCCAGCAGCCAACTAGCGGGTTCTTCCGGGGAGCTGTTTTTT.

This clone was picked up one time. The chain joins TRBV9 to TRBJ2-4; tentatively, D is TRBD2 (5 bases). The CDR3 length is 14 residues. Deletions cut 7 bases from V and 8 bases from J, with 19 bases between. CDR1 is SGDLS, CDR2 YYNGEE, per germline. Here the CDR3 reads CASSTTGMRDIQYF. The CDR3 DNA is TGTGCCAGCTCTACGACCGGGATGAGAGACATTCAGTACTTC.

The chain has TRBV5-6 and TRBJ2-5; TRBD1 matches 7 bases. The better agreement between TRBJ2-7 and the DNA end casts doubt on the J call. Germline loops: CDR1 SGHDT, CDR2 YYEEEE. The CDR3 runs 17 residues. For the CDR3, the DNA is TGTGCCAGCAGCTTGGCCCGGGCGACAGGGTTTTCCTACGAGCAGTACTTC. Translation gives CASSLARATGFSYEQYF.

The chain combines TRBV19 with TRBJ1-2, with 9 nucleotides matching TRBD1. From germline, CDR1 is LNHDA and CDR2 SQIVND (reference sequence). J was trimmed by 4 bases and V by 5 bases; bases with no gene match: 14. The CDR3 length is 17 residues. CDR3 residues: CASSESGGGQGSYGYTF. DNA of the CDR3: TGTGCCAGTAGTGAGTCCGGGGGCGGACAGGGGAGCTATGGCTACACCTTC.

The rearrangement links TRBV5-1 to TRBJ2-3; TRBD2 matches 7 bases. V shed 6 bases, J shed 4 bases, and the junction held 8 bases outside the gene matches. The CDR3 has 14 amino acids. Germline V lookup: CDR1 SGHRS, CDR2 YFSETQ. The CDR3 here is CASTTGRAPDTQYF. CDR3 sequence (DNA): TGCGCCAGCACAACGGGGAGGGCCCCAGATACGCAGTATTTT.